A selection of T cell receptor beta chains follows, all from one sample in a study of chemoradiotherapy in HPV16-positive cancers. Clones were read by immunoSEQ multiplex PCR, and TCRdb kept only the in-frame ones, dropping some. The sample consists of about 3,500 clones, roughly 94% of them appearing once. The sample here was taken from a patient who underwent chemoradiotherapy. The receptors originated from a human donor with HPV-associated anogenital cancer. CDR3s include the opening cysteine and the closing phenylalanine or tryptophan. The D gene is left open where the match is weak. The listing skips clone size in some rows; elsewhere it reads once, few, many or a size class.

>TRBD1|TRBV6-5|once|TRBJ1-3
TGTGCCAGCAGGTGGACAGGGAGCTCTGGAAACACCATATATTTT
CASRWTGSSGNTIYF
>TRBD2|TRBV7-9|.|TRBJ2-4
TGTGCCAGCAGCCATAGCGGGGAAGCCAAAAACATTCAGTACTTC
CASSHSGEAKNIQYF
>TRBD2|TRBV7-2|.|TRBJ2-1
TGTGCCAGCATCCTGGGGCGGGGGGGCTCTACTTATGAGCAGTTCTTC
CASILGRGGSTYEQFF
>.|TRBV5-6|.|TRBJ2-3
TGTGCCAGCAGCTTGAGGCAGGGCACAGATACGCAGTATTTT
CASSLRQGTDTQYF
>.|TRBV28|.|TRBJ1-1
TGTGCCAGCATGACTGGGGGGTCCTACACTGAAGCTTTCTTT
CASMTGGSYTEAFF
>.|TRBV28|.|TRBJ1-3
TGTGCCAGCAGTCCCGGGACCCAGGGCCCAAACATATATTTT
CASSPGTQGPNIYF
>.|TRBV29-1|.|TRBJ1-5
TGCAGCGTCAGAGGGCAGGCTAGCAATCAGCCCCAGCATTTT
CSVRGQASNQPQHF
>.|TRBV5-1|.|TRBJ1-2
TGCGCCAGCAGCCCCAGGCCGGTGGGGTATGGCTACACCTTC
CASSPRPVGYGYTF
>TRBD2|TRBV7-3|.|TRBJ2-3
TGTGCCAGCAGCTTAAGTTCACTAGCGGGAAATACGCAGTATTTT
CASSLSSLAGNTQYF
>.|TRBV6-1|.|TRBJ1-2
TGTGCCAGCAGTGAAGCTGAGAACTATGGCTACACCTTC
CASSEAENYGYTF
>.|TRBV5-4|.|TRBJ1-1
TGTGCCAGCAGCTATACCGGCAACACTGAAGCTTTCTTT
CASSYTGNTEAFF
>.|TRBV19|.|TRBJ2-6
TGTGCCAGCCTTCCTGGGGGCCTTGACTCTGGGGCCAACGTCCTGACTTTC
CASLPGGLDSGANVLTF
>.|TRBV27|.|TRBJ1-5
TGTGCCAGCAGTTTATCCAGGTATAGCAATCAGCCCCAGCATTTT
CASSLSRYSNQPQHF
>.|TRBV7-7|.|TRBJ2-5
TGTGCTAGCAGCCCATTAAGGGAGACCCAGTACTTC
CASSPLRETQYF
>.|TRBV29-1|.|TRBJ1-2
TGCAGCGTTGAAGATCCGGGGAGACATGGCTACACCTTC
CSVEDPGRHGYTF
>.|TRBV6-5|.|TRBJ1-2
TGTGCCAGCAGCGACCCCGGGGTCTATGGCTACACCTTC
CASSDPGVYGYTF
>.|TRBV28|.|TRBJ2-2
TGTGCCAGCAGTTTGGGGACCGGGGAGCTGTTTTTT
CASSLGTGELFF
>TRBD1|TRBV11-2|.|TRBJ2-2
TGTGCCAGCAGCGCAACACAGGGGAACGGGGAGCTGTTTTTT
CASSATQGNGELFF
>.|TRBV19|.|TRBJ1-3
TGTGCCAGTAGTATAGACTTCTCTGGAAACACCATATATTTT
CASSIDFSGNTIYF
>.|TRBV4-2|.|TRBJ2-5
TGTGCCAGCAGCCAAGAAGAGAGAGAGACCCAGTACTTC
CASSQEERETQYF
>TRBD1|TRBV5-4|.|TRBJ1-1
TGTGCCAGCAGCGACACAGGGGGGGCCACTGAAGCTTTCTTT
CASSDTGGATEAFF
>.|TRBV30|.|TRBJ1-2
TGTGCCTGGAGTGTACGGTCGGGGGCCTATGGCTACACCTTC
CAWSVRSGAYGYTF
>.|TRBV7-2|.|TRBJ1-3
TGTGCCAGCAGCTTAGACACAAACACCATATATTTT
CASSLDTNTIYF
>.|TRBV7-9|.|TRBJ1-1
TGTGCCAGCAGCCCCAACCCGGGAACTGAAGCTTTCTTT
CASSPNPGTEAFF
>.|TRBV25-1|.|TRBJ1-2
TGTGCCAGCAGTGGCCTCGTGAGGGGCGGCTATGGCTACACCTTC
CASSGLVRGGYGYTF
>.|TRBV7-9|.|TRBJ1-2
TGTGCCAGCAGCTTAGATCTCGGGGGGACTAACTATGGCTACACCTTC
CASSLDLGGTNYGYTF
>.|TRBV15|.|TRBJ2-6
TGTGCCACCAGTACGGGGGCAACAGACTCTGGGGCCAACGTCCTGACTTTC
CATSTGATDSGANVLTF
>.|TRBV11-2|.|TRBJ1-3
TGTGCCAGCAGCCAAGAGGGAACAACTGGAAACACCATATATTTT
CASSQEGTTGNTIYF
>.|TRBV18|.|TRBJ1-5
TGTGCCAGCTCACCCGGACAGTCCGAGAGCAATCAGCCCCAGCATTTT
CASSPGQSESNQPQHF
>.|TRBV28|.|TRBJ2-5
TGTGCCAGCAGCTCTGCCGGGGGGCGGAAAGAGACCCAGTACTTC
CASSSAGGRKETQYF
>.|TRBV6-6|.|TRBJ1-1
TGTGCCAGCAGTTACTCATCCGGGGTAAAGACTGAAGCTTTCTTT
CASSYSSGVKTEAFF
>.|TRBV28|.|TRBJ1-5
TGTGCCAGCACCCCAGGGAGTAATGATCAGCCCCAGCATTTT
CASTPGSNDQPQHF
>.|TRBV7-2|.|TRBJ2-7
TGTGCCAGCAGCCCTTGGGCCCAGGGATTCTACGAGCAGTACTTC
CASSPWAQGFYEQYF
>.|TRBV2|.|TRBJ2-7
TGTGCCAGCAGCGTAAAATACGAGCAGTACTTC
CASSVKYEQYF
>.|TRBV19|.|TRBJ2-7
TGTGCCAGTAGTAGTTCCACCGGGGGGCTCTACGAGCAGTACTTC
CASSSSTGGLYEQYF
>.|TRBV11-2|.|TRBJ1-3
TGTGCCAGCAGCTTAGTTACTGGAAACACCATATATTTT
CASSLVTGNTIYF
>TRBD1|TRBV7-8|.|TRBJ2-7
TGTGCCAGCAGCGCACACTCGGACAGGACTTACGAGCAGTACTTC
CASSAHSDRTYEQYF
>.|TRBV6-5|.|TRBJ2-6
TGTGCCAGCAGCCTGCAGGGCTCCGGGGCCAACGTCCTGACTTTC
CASSLQGSGANVLTF
>TRBD2|TRBV11-2|.|TRBJ2-1
TGTGCCAGCAGCTTAGATGGCCGCGTGGGCGGGGGGGCTTACAATGAGCAGTTCTTC
CASSLDGRVGGGAYNEQFF
>TRBD1|TRBV7-8|.|TRBJ2-4
TGTGCCAGCAGCCGAGACAGGGCGGCCAAAAACATTCAGTACTTC
CASSRDRAAKNIQYF
>TRBD1|TRBV6-5|once|TRBJ2-7
TGTGCCAGCAGGACAGGGGGACTCACACTCGAGCAGTACTTC
CASRTGGLTLEQYF
>.|TRBV4-3|few|TRBJ1-2
TGCGCCAGCAGCCAAGAGTATCACAGCACTCGCTATGGCTACACCTTC
CASSQEYHSTRYGYTF
>.|TRBV15|.|TRBJ1-2
TGTGCCACCAGCAGAGATAAGGGGGGCGAGGTTGTCTATGGCTACACCTTC
CATSRDKGGEVVYGYTF